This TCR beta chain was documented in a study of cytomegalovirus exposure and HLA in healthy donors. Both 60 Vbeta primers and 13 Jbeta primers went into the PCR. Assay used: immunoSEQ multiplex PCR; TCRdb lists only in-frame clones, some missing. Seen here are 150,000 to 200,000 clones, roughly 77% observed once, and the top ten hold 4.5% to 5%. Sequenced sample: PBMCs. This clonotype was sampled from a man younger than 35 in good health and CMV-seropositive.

The CDR3 nucleotides read TGTGCCAGTAGTTACACTAGCACTGAAGCTTTCTTT. Protein sequence: CASSYTSTEAFF. The rearrangement uses TRBV19 and TRBJ1-1; no clear D gene. This CDR3 spans 12 amino acids. The V and J ends lost 5 bases and 4 bases respectively, with 8 bases between them. Germline assignment: CDR1 LNHDA and CDR2 SQIVND (reference sequence).